This T cell receptor (beta chain) was captured in a study of cytomegalovirus exposure and HLA in healthy donors. Study results and caveats: Across donors, most TCRs were seen rarely, yet some public ones were widespread. Using the classifier, cytomegalovirus status was reportedly diagnosed with high specificity and sensitivity.

This CDR3 has 11 residues. Trimming shortened V by 3 bases and J by 10 bases, and 10 bases separated the two germline ends. CDR1 and CDR2 from the germline V gene are SGHNT and YENEEA. The assay was immunoSEQ multiplex PCR, and TCRdb's table has in-frame clones only and misses some. In the table there are 95,000 to 150,000 clones, 70% to 90% of which are singletons. Remarks on this clone: What it binds is not known.

This receptor was obtained from a woman aged 25 to 45 in good health and CMV-seronegative. Sequenced sample: PBMCs. This chain joins TRBV11-3 and TRBJ2-7; a possible D gene is TRBD2 (5 bases). CDR3 sequence reads: CASSFGPGQYF. The CDR3 DNA follows: TGTGCCAGCAGCTTCGGCCCGGGACAGTACTTC.